The 27 T cell receptor beta chains presented below share a single source sample, sequenced in a study of OX40 agonist ivuxolimab in advanced cancers. Sequencing used immunoSEQ multiplex PCR; TCRdb keeps in-frame clones, though not all of them. The sample holds about 20,000 clones, around 82% seen once. The sample was CD4+ or CD8+ T cells sorted from blood, taken in a trial of the OX40 agonist ivuxolimab. The receptors here all came from an adult with an advanced solid tumor such as melanoma, head and neck, liver or kidney cancer.

A remark on this clone: Other nucleotide sequences in the sample specify the same CDR3. This sequence joins TRBV27 and TRBJ1-1, with a weak D call TRBD1 (6 bases). This CDR3 region has 15 residues. Germline V CDR1 and CDR2: MNHEY, SMNVEV (reference sequence). The ends were cut back, 2 bases at V and 1 base at J, with 11 bases in the middle. In DNA form, the CDR3 reads TGTGCCAGCAGTTTAAGATCCAGGGGGAACACTGAAGCTTTCTTT. Its protein is CASSLRSRGNTEAFF.

This chain uses TRBV10-1 with TRBJ2-3; TRBD1 agrees at 7 bases. With 6 bases clipped from V and 0 bases from J, the junction kept 6 bases outside the gene matches. The CDR3 consists of 15 residues. Germline CDR1 WNHNN, CDR2 SYGVQD (reference sequence). The CDR3 loop reads CASSARQGSTDTQYF. The CDR3 nucleotides read TGCGCCAGCAGCGCCAGACAGGGAAGCACAGATACGCAGTATTTT.

The CDR3 spells CASSQEGQSYNEQFF. For the CDR3, the DNA is TGCGCCAGCAGCCAAGAAGGACAGTCCTACAATGAGCAGTTCTTC. V and J are TRBV4-1 and TRBJ2-1; TRBD1 might be the D (6 bases). V was shortened by 0 bases and J by 1 base, with 7 bases between the two germline ends. The CDR3 contains 15 residues. The germline CDR1 and CDR2 sequences are MGHRA and YSYEKL.

The gene calls are TRBV6-5 and TRBJ1-5; D gene unclear. Germline assignment: CDR1 MNHEY and CDR2 SVGAGI. CDR3 length equals 15 residues. V lost 6 bases and J lost 0, with 12 bases in between. DNA of the CDR3: TGTGCCAGCAGGACGAGGGTCTATAGCAATCAGCCCCAGCATTTT. The encoded protein is CASRTRVYSNQPQHF.

The chain links TRBV29-1 to TRBJ2-3; 8 bases are shared with TRBD1. Germline V lookup: CDR1 SQVTM, CDR2 ANQGSEA. V was pared by 6 bases and J by 6 bases, with 11 bases of the junction left unmatched. There are 14 residues in the CDR3. CDR3 residues: CSVNSGQGVDTQYF. DNA of the CDR3: TGCAGCGTCAACTCAGGACAGGGAGTTGATACGCAGTATTTT.

This chain links TRBV6-7 with TRBJ2-2; the match to TRBD2 covers 7 bases. TRBV6-7 is identified as an open reading frame with a role that is uncertain. Trimming cost V 5 bases and J 2 bases; bases outside gene matches: 8. This CDR3 has 16 residues. CDR3 loop: CASSERGGDNTGELFF. The DNA for the CDR3 is TGTGCCAGCAGTGAACGTGGGGGGGACAACACCGGGGAGCTGTTTTTT.

The DNA for the CDR3 is TGTGCCAGCAGCTTCATCTCCAAGGGGGATGAGCAGTTCTTC. Translated: CASSFISKGDEQFF. The V gene is TRBV7-6, the J gene TRBJ2-1; D possibly corresponds to TRBD1 (6 bases). The CDR3 is 14 residues long. From germline, CDR1 is SGHVS and CDR2 FNYEAQ. V dropped 3 bases and J dropped 8 bases, with 14 bases sitting between them.

The J gene is TRBJ2-2, the V gene TRBV6-1; no firm D call. This CDR3 region has 10 residues. Germline loops: CDR1 MNHNS, CDR2 SASEGT. Trimming left V 4 bases short and J 6 bases short, with 0 bases between. CDR3: CASSAGELFF. The CDR3 DNA reads as TGTGCCAGCAGTGCCGGGGAGCTGTTTTTT.

This sequence joins TRBV21-1 and TRBJ1-2; the table's TRBD1 call for D was not verified on the DNA. TRBV21-1 is a pseudogene segment. The CDR3 extends over 13 amino acids. The CDR3 protein is CASSKAGRGQDTF. CDR3 nucleotides: TGTGCCAGCAGCAAAGCGGGCAGGGGGCAGGACACCTTC.

The chain recombines TRBV9 with TRBJ2-2; 7 bases line up with TRBD1. The CDR3 is 18 residues long. Germline V gives CDR1 SGDLS, CDR2 YYNGEE. Trimming removed 3 bases from V and 4 bases from J; junction bases left unmatched: 15. CDR3 region: CASSGSLFGRGITGELFF. Written as DNA, the CDR3 is TGTGCCAGCAGCGGGAGTTTATTTGGCAGGGGGATCACCGGGGAGCTGTTTTTT.

This clone was detected once. J is TRBJ2-1 and V is TRBV7-2; tentatively, D is TRBD2 (5 bases). In germline, CDR1 is SGHTA, CDR2 FQGNSA. This CDR3 has 16 residues. Trimming pared 1 base from V and 6 bases from J, leaving 16 bases between. The CDR3, as DNA: TGTGCCAGCAGCTTAGTTCGAGGGTTTGTATCCAATGAGCAGTTCTTC. It specifies CASSLVRGFVSNEQFF.

Only a few counts were recorded for this clone. The V gene is TRBV28, the J gene TRBJ2-7; D gene uncertain. The V gene lost 6 bases and the J gene lost 7 bases, with 25 bases spanning the gap. Per germline, CDR1 MDHEN and CDR2 SYDVKM. There are 16 residues in the CDR3. As DNA, the CDR3 is TGTGCCAGCAGCCCATTGGGCGACCTCCCTACTGGTGAGCAGTACTTC. Its protein is CASSPLGDLPTGEQYF. Full variable domain (remainder filled in from reference TRBV28 and TRBJ2-7): DVKVTQSSRYLVKRTGEKVFLECVQDMDHENMFWYRQDPGLGLRLIYFSYDVKMKEKGDIPEGYSVSREKKERFSLILESASTNQTSMYLCASSPLGDLPTGEQYFGPGTRLTVT.

The chain couples TRBV6-4 to TRBJ1-6; D unclear. The CDR3 covers 13 residues. Germline CDR1 is MRHNA and CDR2 is SNTAGT. V was pared by 0 bases and J by 6 bases, with 3 bases between. CDR3 coding DNA: TGTGCCAGCAGTGACTCGCCTAATTCACCCCTCCACTTT. Translating it yields CASSDSPNSPLHF.

The CDR3 spells CASRNRAGTGATFPSTEQYF. The CDR3 DNA is TGTGCCAGCAGAAATCGGGCCGGGACAGGGGCCACCTTTCCGTCCACCGAGCAGTACTTC. V and J are TRBV28 and TRBJ2-7; 10 bases align to TRBD1. There are 20 residues in the CDR3. From germline, CDR1 is MDHEN and CDR2 SYDVKM. The ends lost 6 bases at V and 6 bases at J; junction bases unmatched: 26.

The rearrangement joins TRBV29-1 to TRBJ1-1, with D perhaps matching TRBD1 (5 bases). The germline CDR1 and CDR2 sequences are SQVTM and ANQGSEA. This CDR3 is built from 13 residues. The V end was cut by 5 bases, the J end by 5 bases, with 15 bases between. The CDR3 is CSVIRALGTEAFF. CDR3 bases: TGCAGCGTTATCAGGGCTCTGGGGACTGAAGCTTTCTTT.

This clone is medium-sized within its sample. The genes are TRBV5-1 and TRBJ2-2, with D perhaps TRBD1 (6 bases). CDR3 length: 15 amino acids. V lost 2 bases to trimming and J lost 3 bases, with 11 bases between them. Germline V gene sequence: CDR1 SGHRS, CDR2 YFSETQ. CDR3 nucleotides: TGCGCCAGCAGCTTAGGACAGAGTTACACCGGGGAGCTGTTTTTT. This codes for CASSLGQSYTGELFF. Full variable domain (remainder filled in from reference TRBV5-1 and TRBJ2-2): KAGVTQTPRYLIKTRGQQVTLSCSPISGHRSVSWYQQTPGQGLQFLFEYFSETQRNKGNFPGRFSGRQFSNSRSEMNVSTLELGDSALYLCASSLGQSYTGELFFGEGSRLTVL.

This clone was counted between two and nine times. V usage is TRBV14 and J usage is TRBJ2-1, with 11 bases matching TRBD1. Germline V CDR1 and CDR2: SGHDN, FVKESK. The CDR3 extends over 16 amino acids. Germline trimming cut 0 bases from V and 5 bases from J; bases unmatched to any gene: 3. The CDR3: CASSQEPGQGDNEQFF. The CDR3 bases are TGTGCCAGCAGCCAAGAACCGGGACAGGGGGACAATGAGCAGTTCTTC. Full variable domain (rest looked up from reference TRBV14 and TRBJ2-1): EAGVTQFPSHSVIEKGQTVTLRCDPISGHDNLYWYRRVMGKEIKFLLHFVKESKQDESGMPNNRFLAERTGGTYSTLKVQPAELEDSGVYFCASSQEPGQGDNEQFFGPGTRLTVL.

This clone has a handful of counts. The chain uses TRBV27 and TRBJ1-1, with D uncertain. CDR1 and CDR2 (germline): MNHEY, SMNVEV (reference sequence). V lost 8 bases and J lost 1, with 11 bases in between. This CDR3 comprises 13 residues. This chain's CDR3 is CASRREENTEAFF. Here the CDR3 DNA reads TGTGCCAGCCGAAGGGAAGAGAACACTGAAGCTTTCTTT.

This chain connects TRBV7-9 to TRBJ1-4, with D possibly being TRBD1 (6 bases). V was shortened by 3 bases and J by 0 bases, with 8 bases between the two germline ends. CDR1 and CDR2 from the germline V gene are SEHNR and FQNEAQ (reference sequence). The CDR3 length is 15 residues. The CDR3 reads CASSFSGATNEKLFF. The CDR3 nucleotides read TGTGCCAGCAGCTTTTCAGGGGCAACTAATGAAAAACTGTTTTTT.

J is TRBJ2-1 and V is TRBV7-2; no reliable D call. The germline gives CDR1 SGHTA, CDR2 FQGNSA. Trimming took off 6 bases at V and 4 bases at J, with 1 base between the two ends. The CDR3 is 10 amino acids. CDR3 sequence: CASSYNEQFF. The CDR3 DNA reads TGTGCCAGCAGTTACAATGAGCAGTTCTTC.

The chain is built from TRBV5-1 and TRBJ1-2; 8 positions agree with TRBD1. This CDR3 is 16 amino acids long. Unmatched junction bases numbered 9, after V lost 2 bases and J lost 3 bases. Germline V gives CDR1 SGHRS, CDR2 YFSETQ. This chain's CDR3 is CASSFDPGGADYGYTF. The CDR3 DNA sequence: TGCGCCAGCAGCTTCGATCCAGGGGGCGCCGACTATGGCTACACCTTC.

V usage is TRBV7-9 and J usage is TRBJ2-5; 11 bases match TRBD1. This CDR3 contains 14 residues. Germline V gene sequence: CDR1 SEHNR, CDR2 FQNEAQ (reference sequence). Trimming cost V 5 bases and J 5 bases; bases outside gene matches: 4. The CDR3 reads CASSTDRGLETQYF. CDR3 sequence (DNA): TGTGCCAGCAGCACGGACAGGGGGCTTGAGACCCAGTACTTC.

The chain joins TRBV6-5 to TRBJ2-1; D is undetermined. Germline V gene data show CDR1 as MNHEY and CDR2 as SVGAGI. The length of the CDR3 is 13 residues. V lost 7 bases to trimming and J lost 4 bases, with 11 bases between them. In DNA, the CDR3 is TGTGCCAGCACCCGGGCCGATTACAATGAGCAGTTCTTC. Its translation is CASTRADYNEQFF.

This clone is a singleton in its sample. The chain has TRBV27 and TRBJ1-1, with a weak D call TRBD1 (5 bases). The CDR3 is 11 residues long. CDR1 and CDR2 from the germline V gene are MNHEY and SMNVEV (reference sequence). V was clipped by 8 bases and J by 1 base, with 5 bases between them. The CDR3 sequence is CASGANTEAFF. CDR3 coding DNA: TGTGCCAGCGGGGCGAACACTGAAGCTTTCTTT.

This clone was seen once. V and J are TRBV29-1 and TRBJ1-1, with TRBD1 as a possible D gene (5 bases). The germline V gene has CDR1 SQVTM and CDR2 ANQGSEA. Between the trimmed V and J ends, which lost 7 bases and 1 base, there was a span of 13 bases. The length of the CDR3 is 13 residues. The CDR3 here is CSALDSANTEAFF. CDR3 DNA sequence: TGCAGCGCCCTTGACAGCGCGAACACTGAAGCTTTCTTT.

The chain is built from TRBV11-2 and TRBJ2-3; D perhaps matches TRBD2 (5 bases). V was cut by 1 base and J by 0 bases, with 8 bases left in between. CDR1 is SGHAT and CDR2 is FQNNGV in the germline V gene. There are 15 residues in the CDR3. For the CDR3, the DNA is TGTGCCAGCAGCTTAGGGAGGTTGAGCACAGATACGCAGTATTTT. The encoded protein is CASSLGRLSTDTQYF.

This clone appeared a single time. This chain uses TRBV7-2 with TRBJ2-7; D may be TRBD1 or TRBD2 (5 bases each). From germline, CDR1 is SGHTA and CDR2 FQGNSA. The CDR3 sequence is 15 residues long. Trimming took off 3 bases at V and 2 bases at J, with 14 bases between the two ends. The CDR3 DNA sequence: TGTGCCAGCAGCTTCGCCGGGACGCAAACCTACGAGCAGTACTTC. This codes for CASSFAGTQTYEQYF.